The clone carrying this T cell receptor beta chain was counted only a few times. 5'RACE template switching added a universal primer site and UMIs to TCR cDNA. TCRdb recomputed calls from the 5' RACE reads with MiXCR, one row per CDR3 protein. The table has under 150,000 distinct CDR3 sequences, roughly 8.2% seen once. The CDR3 contains 18 residues. V lost 0 bases and J 6 bases, leaving 24 bases between the germline ends. Germline CDR1 is DFQATT and CDR2 is SNEGSKA (reference sequence). This sample stems from a study of T cells after yellow fever vaccination. This specimen consisted of CD4+ T cells sorted from PBMCs, obtained 5 days after the yellow fever booster vaccination. This TCR was recovered from a man aged 30 to 39 who received the YFV17D yellow fever vaccine. This rearrangement joins TRBV20-1 to TRBJ1-5; D perhaps matches TRBD1 (5 bases). The CDR3: CSARDRGTGFRRAQPQHF. As DNA, the CDR3 is TGCAGTGCTAGAGATCGTGGGACCGGCTTTCGCCGGGCTCAGCCCCAGCATTTT.